The rows below give T cell receptor beta chains drawn from one sample of a study of OX40 agonist ivuxolimab in advanced cancers. The protocol was immunoSEQ multiplex PCR, while the TCRdb copy is restricted to in-frame clones and leaves out a portion. Found here are some 25,000 clones, roughly four fifths of them singletons; the top ten hold roughly 15%. Sequencing used CD4+ or CD8+ T cells sorted from blood, obtained in a trial of the OX40 agonist ivuxolimab. The receptor source for this set is an adult with an advanced solid tumor such as melanoma, head and neck, liver or kidney cancer. The conserved cysteine and the conserved F or W are not part of the CDR3 here. The size of a clone is reported for some rows only, either as once, few or many, or as a class for expanded clones.

clone_size: -; v_call: TRBV4-2; cdr3_aa: ASSPRTGTVNTEAF
clone_size: -; v_call: TRBV2; cdr3_aa: ASSSVTGDEQY
clone_size: -; v_call: TRBV9; cdr3_aa: ASGGDEQF
clone_size: -; v_call: TRBV21-1; cdr3_aa: ASSKALIAGSKKF
clone_size: once; v_call: TRBV6-5; cdr3_aa: ASSYAQGFGYGYT
clone_size: -; v_call: TRBV10-3; cdr3_aa: AIRILDGNTEAF
clone_size: -; v_call: TRBV27; cdr3_aa: ASSPSGPSGANVLT
clone_size: few; v_call: TRBV6-5; cdr3_aa: ASRRLAGEDTQY
clone_size: -; v_call: TRBV7-9; cdr3_aa: ASSLSAASTGELF
clone_size: -; v_call: TRBV9; cdr3_aa: ASSVGSTDTQY
clone_size: -; v_call: TRBV19; cdr3_aa: ASSPSLFRTDGKLF
clone_size: -; v_call: TRBV5-6; cdr3_aa: ASLRGLDHEQY
clone_size: -; v_call: TRBV4-1; cdr3_aa: ASSPWTGGGTNEKLF
clone_size: few; v_call: TRBV7-6; cdr3_aa: ASSSAPLAGVYEQY
clone_size: -; v_call: TRBV4-1; cdr3_aa: ASSQDTGFDEQF
clone_size: -; v_call: TRBV9; cdr3_aa: ASSATPSGGADTQY
clone_size: -; v_call: TRBV27; cdr3_aa: ASSLPMMNEQF
clone_size: -; v_call: TRBV10-3; cdr3_aa: AITGGDGANVLT
clone_size: -; v_call: TRBV11-2; cdr3_aa: ASSQGGGLGRGPADTQY
clone_size: -; v_call: TRBV11-2; cdr3_aa: ASSLEARQNDYEQY
clone_size: once; v_call: TRBV5-5; cdr3_aa: ASSPARDRVLTDTQY
clone_size: -; v_call: TRBV9; cdr3_aa: ASSVRLAGGTDTQY
clone_size: once; v_call: TRBV13; cdr3_aa: ASSFRDSGYNEQF
clone_size: -; v_call: TRBV27; cdr3_aa: ASSLFGTGGHEQY
clone_size: -; v_call: TRBV19; cdr3_aa: ASSIGVGTEQY
clone_size: -; v_call: TRBV7-6; cdr3_aa: ASSLETSTEAF
clone_size: -; v_call: TRBV7-8; cdr3_aa: ASSLSGLNTDTQY
clone_size: -; v_call: TRBV10-3; cdr3_aa: AISESGQGHNQPQH
clone_size: once; v_call: TRBV6-5; cdr3_aa: ASSYSSGDTQY
clone_size: few; v_call: TRBV5-4; cdr3_aa: ASSSSPLEATQY
clone_size: -; v_call: TRBV27; cdr3_aa: ASSFGGPGNEQY
clone_size: -; v_call: TRBV27; cdr3_aa: ASSFSNTGELF
clone_size: -; v_call: TRBV5-4; cdr3_aa: ASSWMGRLGLEGETQY
clone_size: once; v_call: TRBV2; cdr3_aa: ASSPSGGRSYEQY
clone_size: few; v_call: TRBV9; cdr3_aa: ASSPYGGRTDTQY
clone_size: -; v_call: TRBV7-8; cdr3_aa: ASSLPGQGDGYT
clone_size: -; v_call: TRBV9; cdr3_aa: ASSVGDSSGNTIY
clone_size: few; v_call: TRBV19; cdr3_aa: ASSLTGNQPQH
clone_size: few; v_call: TRBV2; cdr3_aa: ASSEARTNFLGEVEAF
clone_size: -; v_call: TRBV6-5; cdr3_aa: ASRRDRGTSPLH
clone_size: few; v_call: TRBV4-2; cdr3_aa: ASSLWARDRNSPLH
clone_size: -; v_call: TRBV7-9; cdr3_aa: ASSTGLTPKGYT
clone_size: -; v_call: TRBV5-4; cdr3_aa: ASSHRDRGPNEQF
clone_size: -; v_call: TRBV2; cdr3_aa: ASRLNWAPRQETQY
clone_size: few; v_call: TRBV4-1; cdr3_aa: ASSQDEGRPQH
clone_size: -; v_call: TRBV4-1; cdr3_aa: ASSPGTLSSEQY
clone_size: -; v_call: TRBV9; cdr3_aa: ASSEAGGLGTDTQY
clone_size: -; v_call: TRBV14; cdr3_aa: ASSPLWVAGQETQY
clone_size: -; v_call: TRBV7-2; cdr3_aa: ASSPGEGSSYNEQF
clone_size: -; v_call: TRBV6-1; cdr3_aa: ASREGAGANVLT
clone_size: -; v_call: TRBV7-9; cdr3_aa: ASSHQQANTEAF
clone_size: few; v_call: TRBV27; cdr3_aa: ASRAGRTLDSPLH
clone_size: -; v_call: TRBV5-6; cdr3_aa: ASSKTTGGALNTEAF
clone_size: large; v_call: TRBV4-3; cdr3_aa: ASTRDSGRGGTEAF
clone_size: -; v_call: TRBV19; cdr3_aa: ASSIGTEQPMDYT
clone_size: -; v_call: TRBV7-8; cdr3_aa: ASSFRDRLNQPQH
clone_size: -; v_call: TRBV15; cdr3_aa: ATSRAGGLYQPQH
clone_size: -; v_call: TRBV29-1; cdr3_aa: SVGTGNTEAF
clone_size: -; v_call: TRBV19; cdr3_aa: ATRRGNSIADTIY
clone_size: -; v_call: TRBV7-8; cdr3_aa: ASSLYERGASFYNEQF